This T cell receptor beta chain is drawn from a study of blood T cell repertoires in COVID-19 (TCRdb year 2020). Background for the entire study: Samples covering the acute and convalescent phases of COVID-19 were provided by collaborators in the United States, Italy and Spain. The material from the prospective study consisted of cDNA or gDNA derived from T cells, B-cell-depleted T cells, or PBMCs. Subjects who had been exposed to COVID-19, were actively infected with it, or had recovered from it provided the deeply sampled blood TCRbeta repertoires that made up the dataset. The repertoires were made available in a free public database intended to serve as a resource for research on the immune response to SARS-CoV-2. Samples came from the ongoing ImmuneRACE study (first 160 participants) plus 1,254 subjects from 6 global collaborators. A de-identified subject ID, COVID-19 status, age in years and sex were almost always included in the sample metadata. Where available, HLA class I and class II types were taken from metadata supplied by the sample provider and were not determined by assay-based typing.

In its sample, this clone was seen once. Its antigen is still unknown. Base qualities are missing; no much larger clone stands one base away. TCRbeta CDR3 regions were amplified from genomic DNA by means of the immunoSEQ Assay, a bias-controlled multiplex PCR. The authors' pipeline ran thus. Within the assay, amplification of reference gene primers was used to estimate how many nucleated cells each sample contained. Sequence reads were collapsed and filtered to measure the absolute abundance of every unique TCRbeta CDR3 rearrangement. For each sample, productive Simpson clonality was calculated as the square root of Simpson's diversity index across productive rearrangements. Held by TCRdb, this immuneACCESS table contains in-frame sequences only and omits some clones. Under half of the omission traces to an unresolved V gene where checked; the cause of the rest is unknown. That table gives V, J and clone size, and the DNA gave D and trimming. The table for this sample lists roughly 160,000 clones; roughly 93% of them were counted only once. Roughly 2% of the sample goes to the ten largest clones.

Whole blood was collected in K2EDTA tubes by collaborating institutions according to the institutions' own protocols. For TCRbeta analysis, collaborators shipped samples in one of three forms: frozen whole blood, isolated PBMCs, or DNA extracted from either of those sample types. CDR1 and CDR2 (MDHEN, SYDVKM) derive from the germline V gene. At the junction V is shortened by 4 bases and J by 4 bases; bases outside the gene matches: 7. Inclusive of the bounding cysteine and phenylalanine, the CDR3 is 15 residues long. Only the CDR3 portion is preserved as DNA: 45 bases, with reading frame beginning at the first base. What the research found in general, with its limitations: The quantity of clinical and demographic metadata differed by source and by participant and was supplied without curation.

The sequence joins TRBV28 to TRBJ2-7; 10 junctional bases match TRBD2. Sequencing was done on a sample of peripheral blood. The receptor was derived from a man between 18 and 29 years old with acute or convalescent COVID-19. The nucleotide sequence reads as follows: TGTGCCAGCAGTTCCACTAGCGGGACTTATTACGAGCAGTACTTC. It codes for CASSSTSGTYYEQYF.